Here is one TCR beta chain with its context. There are 13 residues in the CDR3. Germline lookup yields CDR1 KGHSH and CDR2 LQKENI. This specimen belongs to a study of T cells expressing NK-cell markers. TCRdb reanalyzed the 5' RACE reads and collapses them to one entry per CDR3 protein, without DNA. The sample table sets out 300,000 or so distinct CDR3 sequences. Sequenced: blood T cells: a sorted CD56 or NKG2C T cell subset, CD4+ or CD8+ T cells, or bulk PBMC T cells (not recorded which). This sequence joins TRBV18 and TRBJ1-1; TCRdb's D call of TRBD1 is untestable without DNA. The sequence was collected from a woman between 18 and 70 years old in good health. The CDR3 loop reads CASYETGGTEAFF.